This T cell receptor (beta chain) stems from a study of identical twins. As for this clonotype: Its specificity is unknown.

The CDR3 consists of 18 residues. V gave up 7 bases and J gave up 2 bases, with 24 bases separating them. Germline V gene lookup returns CDR1 MNHEY and CDR2 SMNVEV (reference sequence). In TCRdb, the 5' RACE reads were re-called with MiXCR into one record per CDR3 protein. Among 540,000 or so distinct CDR3 sequences listed, 20% to 25% were seen once. Study observations and caveats: Abundant beta clonotypes from cord blood had fewer insertions, unlike memory repertoires, which showed none. Monozygotic twins shared more out-of-frame TCR alpha than recombination models predicted.

These data also featured in a second study, about yellow fever vaccine responses in identical twins.

The TCR originated in a woman under 30 in good health. Sample: CD4+ T cells sorted from blood. The genes are TRBV27 and TRBJ1-5; D gene uncertain. CDR3 residues: CASNQAKVPYRCNQPQHF. CDR3 nucleotide sequence: TGTGCCAGCAACCAAGCAAAGGTCCCATATAGGTGCAATCAGCCCCAGCATTTT.